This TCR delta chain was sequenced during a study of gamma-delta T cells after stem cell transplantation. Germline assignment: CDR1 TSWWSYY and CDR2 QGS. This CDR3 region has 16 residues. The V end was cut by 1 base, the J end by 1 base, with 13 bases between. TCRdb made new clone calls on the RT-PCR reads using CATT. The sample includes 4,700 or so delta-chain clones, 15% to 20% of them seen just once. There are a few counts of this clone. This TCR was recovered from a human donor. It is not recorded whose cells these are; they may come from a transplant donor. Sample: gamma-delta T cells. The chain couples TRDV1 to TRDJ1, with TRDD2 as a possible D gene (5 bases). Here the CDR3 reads CALGERILSPTDKLIF. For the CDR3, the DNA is TGTGCTCTTGGGGAACGAATCCTAAGTCCCACCGATAAACTCATCTTT.